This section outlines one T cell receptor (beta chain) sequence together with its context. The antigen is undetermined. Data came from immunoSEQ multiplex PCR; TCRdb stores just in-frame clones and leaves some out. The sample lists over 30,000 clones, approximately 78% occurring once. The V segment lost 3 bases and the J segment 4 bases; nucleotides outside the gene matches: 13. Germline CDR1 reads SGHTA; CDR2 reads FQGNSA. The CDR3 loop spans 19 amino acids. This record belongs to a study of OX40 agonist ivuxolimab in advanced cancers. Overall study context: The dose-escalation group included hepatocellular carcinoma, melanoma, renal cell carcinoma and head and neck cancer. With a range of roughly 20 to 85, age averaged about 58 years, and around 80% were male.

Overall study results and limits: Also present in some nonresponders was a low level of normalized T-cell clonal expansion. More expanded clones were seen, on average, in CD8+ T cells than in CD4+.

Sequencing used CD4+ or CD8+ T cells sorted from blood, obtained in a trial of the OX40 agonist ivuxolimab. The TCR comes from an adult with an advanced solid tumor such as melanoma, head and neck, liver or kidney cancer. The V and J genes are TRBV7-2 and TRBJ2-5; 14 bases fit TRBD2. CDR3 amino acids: CASSLTDRTGLAGVETQYF. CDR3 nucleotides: TGTGCCAGCAGCTTGACCGACAGAACGGGACTAGCGGGAGTAGAGACCCAGTACTTC.